These 4 T cell receptor beta chains came from one sample sequenced in a study of Tregs in tolerant kidney transplant recipients. Related graft donors supplied nonmyeloablative bone marrow transplants, and mixed chimerism was transient. The assay was immunoSEQ multiplex PCR, and TCRdb's table has in-frame clones only and misses some. The table for this sample gives approximately 6,400 clones. The sample was CD8+ T cells from blood (PBMCs), taken 12 months after the transplant. These receptors came from a human patient who received a combined kidney and bone marrow transplant. Some T cells may arise from the graft donor.

Remarks on this clone: The read gets to within 3 residues of the CDR3 end, and the germline J gene fills in the rest. The chain has TRBV20-1 and TRBJ2-7, with a tentative D call TRBD1 (5 bases). CDR1 and CDR2 from the germline V gene are DFQATT and SNEGSKA (reference sequence). The CDR3 covers 14 residues. V lost 0 bases and J lost 3, with 12 bases in between. CDR3: CSARDPDSLYEQYF. The CDR3 bases that were read are TGCAGTGCTAGAGATCCCGACAGCCTCTACGAG.

Of note for this clone: One end of the junction is discordant with germline, which a read error may explain. The CDR3 is cut off 3 residues early in the read; its end comes from the germline J gene. This rearrangement joins TRBV4-2 to TRBJ2-1; 13 positions match TRBD2. Germline values: CDR1 LGHNA, CDR2 YNFKEQ. CDR3 length: 16 residues. CDR3 bases read: TGCGCCAGCAGCCAAGTTTGGACTAGCGGGAGTTATGAG. Translating gives CASSQVWTSGSYE. The entire CDR3 reads CASSQVWTSGSYEQFF.

As for this clone: The sequence runs out 3 residues before the end of the CDR3; the remainder is reconstructed from the germline J gene. The chain combines TRBV9 with TRBJ2-1; 11 bases agree with TRBD2. This CDR3 spans 14 amino acids. Losses at the gene ends were 4 bases for V and 8 bases for J; bases not matched to a gene: 5. Per germline, CDR1 SGDLS and CDR2 YYNGEE. The CDR3 DNA, read in part, is TGTGCCAGCAGCCTTAGCGGGAGGGTCGATGAG. It encodes CASSLSGRVDE. The whole CDR3 protein reads CASSLSGRVDEQFF.

Regarding this clone: With the read ending 3 residues before the CDR3 end, the germline J gene is used to fill in that end. The V gene is TRBV19, the J gene TRBJ2-5, with D uncertain. V lost 5 bases and J 2 bases, leaving 9 bases between the germline ends. The CDR3 is made up of 13 amino acids. Germline V gives CDR1 LNHDA, CDR2 SQIVND (reference sequence). The DNA read from the CDR3 is TGTGCCAGTAGTTGGGCCCAGCAAGAGACC. This gives the protein CASSWAQQET. The CDR3 reads in full as CASSWAQQETQYF.